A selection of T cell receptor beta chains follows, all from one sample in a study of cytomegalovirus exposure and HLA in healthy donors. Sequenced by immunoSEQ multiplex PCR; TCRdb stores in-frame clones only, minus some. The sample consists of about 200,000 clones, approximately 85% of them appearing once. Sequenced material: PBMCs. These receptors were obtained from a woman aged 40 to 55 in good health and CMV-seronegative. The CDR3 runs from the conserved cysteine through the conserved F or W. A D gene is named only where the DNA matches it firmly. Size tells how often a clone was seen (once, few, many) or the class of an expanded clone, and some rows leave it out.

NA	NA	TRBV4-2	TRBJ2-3	TGTGCCAGCAGCCAAGATCTGTGGACACAAAAGGGAGGAGATACGCAGTATTTT	CASSQDLWTQKGGDTQYF
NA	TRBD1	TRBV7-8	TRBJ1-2	TGTGCCAGCAGCTTGGCGACAGGGGGCGCAGGCGGCTACACCTTC	CASSLATGGAGGYTF
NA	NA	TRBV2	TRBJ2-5	TGTGCCAGCAGGGCCCTGGCGGGGCCTGTGAAGCAGTACTTC	CASRALAGPVKQYF
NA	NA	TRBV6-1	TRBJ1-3	TGTGCCAGTAGTGAGTTCCCTCCTGGAAACACCATATATTTT	CASSEFPPGNTIYF
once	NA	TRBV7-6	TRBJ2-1	TGTGCCAGCAGCTCCTCCCCACCGGTGAGCTCCTACAATGAGCAGTTCTTC	CASSSSPPVSSYNEQFF
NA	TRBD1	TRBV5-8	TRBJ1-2	TGTGCCAGCAGCCTGGGGACAGTCAGATATGGCTACACCTTC	CASSLGTVRYGYTF
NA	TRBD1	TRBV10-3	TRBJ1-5	TGTGCCATCAGCAGGACAGGGGGAAATCAGCCCCAGCATTTT	CAISRTGGNQPQHF
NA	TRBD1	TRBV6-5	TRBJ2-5	TGTGCCAGCAGTTACTCCTACAGGGGCGGAGAGACCCAGTACTTC	CASSYSYRGGETQYF
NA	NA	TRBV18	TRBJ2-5	TGTGCCAGCTCACCACCGAGTAGCCCCCAAGAGACCCAGTACTTC	CASSPPSSPQETQYF
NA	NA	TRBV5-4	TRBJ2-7	TGTGCCAGCACGACAGATAACTCCTACGAGCAGTACTTC	CASTTDNSYEQYF
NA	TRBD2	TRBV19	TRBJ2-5	TGTGCCAGTAGTAGCGGACTAGCGGGAATACAAGAGACCCAGTACTTC	CASSSGLAGIQETQYF